The 26 T cell receptor beta chains below all came from one sample that was sequenced in a study of T cells in Graves' hyperthyroidism and ophthalmopathy. Amplification of TCR beta CDR3 regions used RNA as the template. The study used the HTBI primer set for a first-round RT-PCR of the TCR CDR3. TCRdb re-called the multiplex PCR reads with MiXCR, one entry per CDR3 protein. The table includes about 560,000 distinct CDR3 sequences, around 15% detected once. Specimen: blood. The receptors stem from a woman aged 40-49 years with Graves' hyperthyroidism.

The V call is TRBV20-1, the J call TRBJ2-7; 8 nucleotides agree with TRBD1. V lost 0 bases, J lost 6 bases, and 7 bases stayed unmatched. The CDR3 is made up of 14 amino acids. Per germline, CDR1 DFQATT and CDR2 SNEGSKA (reference sequence). In DNA, the CDR3 is TGCAGTGCTAGAGAAAGGACAGGGAGAGGCGAGCAGTACTTC. Protein product: CSARERTGRGEQYF.

This clonotype was recorded a few times. The chain links TRBV28 to TRBJ1-5, with D possibly being TRBD1 (5 bases). The V gene's germline CDR1 is MDHEN and CDR2 SYDVKM. Between the trimmed V and J ends, which lost 7 bases and 1 base, there was a span of 14 bases. The CDR3 has 15 residues. The CDR3 DNA sequence: TGTGCCAGCAATGCGGGGGGAGGCAGCAATCAGCCCCAGCATTTT. Translated, it gives CASNAGGGSNQPQHF.

This clonotype appeared many times. J is TRBJ2-7 and V is TRBV5-6; maybe TRBD1 (5 bases). Trimming removed 3 bases at V and 3 bases at J, with 13 bases between. From germline, CDR1 is SGHDT and CDR2 YYEEEE. This CDR3 is 14 amino acids long. In DNA, the CDR3 is TGTGCCAGCAGCTCCCTCAGGGAAAGCTACGAGCAGTACTTC. Translated, it gives CASSSLRESYEQYF.

This clonotype came up a few times. V and J are TRBV4-1 and TRBJ2-2, with a possible D match to TRBD1 (7 bases). Germline V CDR1 and CDR2: MGHRA, YSYEKL. Trimming left V 4 bases short and J 4 bases short, with 16 bases between. The CDR3 length is 16 residues. CDR3 DNA sequence: TGCGCCAGCAGCCCCTGGGGGGACAGTAGCACCGGGGAGCTGTTTTTT. Translation gives CASSPWGDSSTGELFF.

The table lists this clonotype with many counts. J is TRBJ2-1 and V is TRBV27, with D unresolved. V was trimmed by 4 bases and J by 0 bases, leaving 10 bases between them. The CDR3 is made up of 15 amino acids. Germline V gene lookup returns CDR1 MNHEY and CDR2 SMNVEV (reference sequence). The CDR3 sequence is CASSSSLSSYNEQFF. CDR3 bases: TGTGCCAGCAGTTCCAGCCTGAGCTCCTACAATGAGCAGTTCTTC.

This clonotype has only a few counts. The chain combines TRBV4-1 with TRBJ2-5; 13 bases are a match to TRBD2. J gave up 4 bases and V 4 bases, and 3 bases lay outside the gene matches. Germline V CDR1 and CDR2: MGHRA, YSYEKL. This CDR3 spans 15 amino acids. CDR3 protein: CASSRRLAGGETQYF. CDR3 nucleotides: TGCGCCAGCAGCCGTCGACTAGCGGGAGGAGAGACCCAGTACTTC.

The table lists this clonotype with a few counts. This chain joins TRBV7-9 and TRBJ2-2, with TRBD1 identical over 8 bases. The CDR3 consists of 15 residues. V was clipped by 6 bases and J by 5 bases; unmatched bases: 8. From germline, CDR1 is SEHNR and CDR2 FQNEAQ (reference sequence). This chain's CDR3 is CASSSDRQGTGELFF. The CDR3 DNA follows: TGTGCCAGCAGTTCAGACAGACAGGGGACCGGGGAGCTGTTTTTT.

At least ten counts were recorded for this clonotype. The chain has TRBV5-1 and TRBJ1-1; D may be TRBD1 (6 bases). V lost 0 bases, J lost 4 bases, and 13 bases lay in between. This CDR3 is built from 15 residues. Germline V lookup: CDR1 SGHRS, CDR2 YFSETQ. For the CDR3, the DNA is TGCGCCAGCAGCTTGGGGACAGCGGTTGGCACTGAAGCTTTCTTT. It codes for CASSLGTAVGTEAFF.

The chain links TRBV6-5 to TRBJ1-5; D is uncertain. Germline V gene data show CDR1 as MNHEY and CDR2 as SVGAGI. V lost 2 bases and J 3 bases, leaving 8 bases between the germline ends. The CDR3 consists of 14 residues. CDR3 bases: TGTGCCAGCAGTTACCCCCGGGACAATCAGCCCCAGCATTTT. Protein product: CASSYPRDNQPQHF.

The sample holds one count of this clonotype. A much larger clone sits a single nucleotide away, making a read error possible. The CDR3 end shows no conserved phenylalanine or tryptophan, and so a read error is likely. V gene TRBV30 combines with J gene TRBJ2-4; 7 positions agree with TRBD1. V dropped 4 bases and J dropped 1; count of bases not matched to a gene: 7. CDR3 length equals 15 residues. CDR1 and CDR2 (germline): GTSNPN, SVGIG (reference sequence). The CDR3 sequence is CAWNPLQGAKNIQYL. The DNA for the CDR3 is TGTGCCTGGAACCCGTTACAGGGGGCCAAAAACATTCAGTACCTC.

This clonotype has ten or more counts. This rearrangement joins TRBV3-1 to TRBJ2-1; D perhaps matches TRBD2 (7 bases). V lost 5 bases and J 6 bases, leaving 17 bases between the germline ends. This CDR3 is built from 15 residues. The germline gives CDR1 LGHDT, CDR2 YNNKEL (reference sequence). The CDR3 is CASSSHSRGGNEQFF. The CDR3 DNA sequence: TGTGCCAGCAGCTCGCACTCTAGGGGGGGCAATGAGCAGTTCTTC.

This clonotype occurred many times. The gene calls are TRBV27 and TRBJ2-3; 8 bases are shared with TRBD1. The junction had 14 bases not matched to a gene; V was cut back by 6 bases and J by 3 bases. CDR1 and CDR2 (germline): MNHEY, SMNVEV (reference sequence). The CDR3 extends over 17 amino acids. CDR3 region: CASSYSRTGLRTDTQYF. CDR3 nucleotide sequence: TGTGCCAGCAGCTATTCCAGGACAGGGCTTAGGACAGATACGCAGTATTTT.

This chain joins TRBV5-4 and TRBJ1-1; TRBD1 is a possible D gene (5 bases). The CDR3 spans 15 residues. Germline V gene sequence: CDR1 SGHNT, CDR2 YYREEE (reference sequence). Trimming cost V 4 bases and J 2 bases, with 15 bases left between them. CDR3 sequence reads: CASSGGPGENTEAFF. The CDR3 nucleotides read TGTGCCAGCAGCGGGGGACCCGGGGAAAACACTGAAGCTTTCTTT.

In this sample, this clonotype turned up many times. This sequence joins TRBV2 and TRBJ1-1, with a weak D call TRBD1 (5 bases). CDR1 is SNHLY, CDR2 FYNNEI, per germline. The CDR3 loop spans 14 amino acids. V lost 7 bases to trimming and J lost 0 bases, with 12 bases between them. CDR3 nucleotides: TGTGCCAGCACCCCAGGGTCCCTGAACACTGAAGCTTTCTTT. This translates into CASTPGSLNTEAFF.

The sample holds many counts of this clonotype. J is TRBJ2-7 and V is TRBV28; D not certain. The germline gives CDR1 MDHEN, CDR2 SYDVKM. The CDR3 is made up of 14 amino acids. Trimming pared 3 bases from V and 4 bases from J, leaving 13 bases between. In DNA form, the CDR3 reads TGTGCCAGCAGTTTCCGTGGGATTGGTTACGAGCAGTACTTC. Its translation: CASSFRGIGYEQYF.

This clonotype has at least ten counts. The chain uses TRBV2 and TRBJ2-1; D is perhaps TRBD1 (6 bases). In germline, CDR1 is SNHLY, CDR2 FYNNEI. Trimming removed 7 bases at V and 3 bases at J, with 19 bases between. CDR3 length: 16 residues. CDR3 sequence: CASKIQGTLNYNEQFF. The CDR3 DNA is TGTGCCAGCAAGATACAGGGAACCCTCAACTACAATGAGCAGTTCTTC.

V is TRBV12-3 or TRBV12-4 and J is TRBJ1-5; 7 nucleotides agree with TRBD1. This CDR3 spans 14 amino acids. The trim removed 11 bases at V and 0 bases at J, leaving 7 bases unmatched. The DNA of the CDR3 is TGTGCCGGGACTACAGGGGATAGCAATCAGCCCCAGCATTTT. Translated: CAGTTGDSNQPQHF.

This clonotype was observed at least ten times. The gene calls are TRBV28 and TRBJ2-7, with D possibly TRBD1 on 6 matching bases. V was pared by 7 bases and J by 1 base, with 17 bases between. Germline V CDR1 and CDR2: MDHEN, SYDVKM. The CDR3 spans 15 residues. CDR3 sequence: CASNQGTSLSYEQYF. The CDR3 DNA follows: TGTGCCAGCAACCAAGGGACAAGCCTTTCCTACGAGCAGTACTTC.

This clonotype was recorded at least ten times. The chain combines TRBV28 with TRBJ2-7, with a weak D call TRBD1 (5 bases). Per germline, CDR1 MDHEN and CDR2 SYDVKM. The CDR3 consists of 12 residues. V lost 8 bases to trimming and J lost 3 bases, with 11 bases between them. The DNA for the CDR3 is TGTGCCAGCGGTAGGGGCAGCTACGAGCAGTACTTC. Translated, it gives CASGRGSYEQYF.

The genes are TRBV20-1 and TRBJ2-1; tentatively, D is TRBD1 (5 bases). Trimming cost V 0 bases and J 2 bases, with 14 bases left between them. Germline CDR1 DFQATT, CDR2 SNEGSKA (reference sequence). The CDR3 has 16 amino acids. The CDR3 loop reads CSARDPSGLTYNEQFF. The CDR3 nucleotides are TGCAGTGCTAGAGATCCATCAGGGCTTACCTACAATGAGCAGTTCTTC.

Only one count was recorded for this clonotype. A read error may produce the germline difference seen at one junction end. The V gene is TRBV19, the J gene TRBJ1-1; D unclear. The CDR3 spans 13 residues. Germline CDR1 LNHDA, CDR2 SQIVND (reference sequence). CDR3: CASSEFLGTEVFF. Written as DNA, the CDR3 is TGTGCCAGTAGCGAGTTCTTGGGAACTGAAGTTTTCTTT.

This clonotype was counted between two and nine times. This chain links TRBV5-1 with TRBJ2-5; D remains unclear. V lost 4 bases and J 4 bases, leaving 14 bases between the germline ends. Germline lookup yields CDR1 SGHRS and CDR2 YFSETQ. The length of the CDR3 is 14 residues. This CDR3 reads CASSMTDPPETQYF. The CDR3 coding sequence is TGCGCCAGCAGCATGACTGACCCCCCAGAGACCCAGTACTTC.

The chain uses TRBV20-1 and TRBJ2-7, with D possibly TRBD1 on 6 matching bases. CDR3 length: 13 amino acids. Germline V gene sequence: CDR1 DFQATT, CDR2 SNEGSKA (reference sequence). V lost 6 bases and J lost 3, with 15 bases in between. The CDR3 coding sequence is TGCAGTGCCCGTATCCAGGGGAACTACGAGCAGTACTTC. Protein sequence: CSARIQGNYEQYF.

This clonotype came up a few times. This sequence joins TRBV27 and TRBJ2-7, with D tentatively TRBD2 (6 bases). The CDR3 contains 11 residues. The V gene's germline CDR1 is MNHEY and CDR2 SMNVEV (reference sequence). The V gene lost 11 bases and the J gene lost 2 bases, with 10 bases spanning the gap. The CDR3 protein is CAAGGPYEQYF. The CDR3 coding sequence is TGTGCCGCCGGGGGTCCCTACGAGCAGTACTTC.

There are many counts of this clonotype. V and J are TRBV6-1 and TRBJ1-6; no clear D gene. This CDR3 has 14 residues. Trimming pared 3 bases from V and 8 bases from J, leaving 11 bases between. From germline, CDR1 is MNHNS and CDR2 SASEGT. CDR3 nucleotide sequence: TGTGCCAGCAGTGACGGAGTTGGGGATTCACCCCTCCACTTT. Translated, it gives CASSDGVGDSPLHF.

The rearrangement uses TRBV28 and TRBJ2-7; 9 nucleotides line up with TRBD1. The CDR3 covers 16 residues. Germline loops: CDR1 MDHEN, CDR2 SYDVKM. With 4 bases clipped from V and 1 base from J, the junction kept 8 bases outside the gene matches. The CDR3 here is CASSSTMGQGSYEQYF. As DNA, the CDR3 is TGTGCCAGCAGTTCCACCATGGGACAGGGTTCCTACGAGCAGTACTTC.